One TCR beta chain is described in this entry. Its antigen is not known. CDR3 length: 14 amino acids. The ends lost 5 bases at V and 4 bases at J; junction bases unmatched: 2. Germline V gene sequence: CDR1 SGHVS, CDR2 FQNEAQ. These data are taken from a study of cytomegalovirus exposure and HLA in healthy donors. The study's findings and limits: A later analysis found first-cohort TCR clusters tended to co-occur in the 90 to 150 validation repertoires. Researchers counted over 150 TCR beta chains as cytomegalovirus-associated. Most sequenced TCRs were rare (though some public TCRs occurred in many donors).

Repertoires were generated with immunoSEQ multiplex PCR, while TCRdb's copy carries only in-frame clones and drops some. The repertoire consists of 110,000 to 150,000 clones, with 85% to 90% occurring once and the leading ten covering around 6%. The sequence was collected from a woman in her thirties in good health and CMV-seropositive. The genes are TRBV7-8 and TRBJ1-2; 12 bases match TRBD1. The sample consisted of PBMCs. In nucleotides, the CDR3 is TGTGCCAGCAGCCTGGGACAGGGGGCCTATGGCTACACCTTC. This translates into CASSLGQGAYGYTF.